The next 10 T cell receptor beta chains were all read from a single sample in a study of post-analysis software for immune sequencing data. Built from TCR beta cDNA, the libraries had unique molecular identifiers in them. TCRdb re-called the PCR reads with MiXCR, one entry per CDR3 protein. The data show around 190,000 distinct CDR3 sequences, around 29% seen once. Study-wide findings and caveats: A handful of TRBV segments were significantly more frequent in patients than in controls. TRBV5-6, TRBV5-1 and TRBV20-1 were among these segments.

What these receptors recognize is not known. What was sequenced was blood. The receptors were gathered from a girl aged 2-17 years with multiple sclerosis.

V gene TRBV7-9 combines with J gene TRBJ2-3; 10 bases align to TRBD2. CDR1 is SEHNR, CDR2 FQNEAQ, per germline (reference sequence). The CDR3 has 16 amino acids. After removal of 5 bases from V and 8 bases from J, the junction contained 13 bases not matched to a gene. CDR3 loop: CASSQGLAAGPGTQYF. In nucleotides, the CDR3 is TGTGCCAGCAGCCAAGGACTAGCGGCGGGGCCAGGTACGCAGTATTTT.

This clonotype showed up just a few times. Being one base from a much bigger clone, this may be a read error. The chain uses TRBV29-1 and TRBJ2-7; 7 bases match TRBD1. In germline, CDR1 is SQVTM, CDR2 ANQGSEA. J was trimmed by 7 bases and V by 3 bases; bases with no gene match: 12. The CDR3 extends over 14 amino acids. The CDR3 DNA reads TGCAGCGTTGAGGGCCGGGACAGTGTCAATGAGCAGTACTTC. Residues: CSVEGRDSVNEQYF.

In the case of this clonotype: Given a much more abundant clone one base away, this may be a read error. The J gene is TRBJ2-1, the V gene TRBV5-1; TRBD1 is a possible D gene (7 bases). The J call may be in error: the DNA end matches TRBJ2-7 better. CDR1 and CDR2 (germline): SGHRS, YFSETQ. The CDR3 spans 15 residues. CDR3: CASATTGDSYNEQYF. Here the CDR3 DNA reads TGCGCCAGTGCGACCACAGGGGACTCCTACAATGAGCAGTACTTC.

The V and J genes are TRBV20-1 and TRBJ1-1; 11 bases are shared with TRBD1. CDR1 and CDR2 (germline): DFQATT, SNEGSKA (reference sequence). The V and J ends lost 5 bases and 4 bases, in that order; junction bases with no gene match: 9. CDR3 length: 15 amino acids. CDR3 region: CSAPRTGGIGTEAFF. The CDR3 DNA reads TGCAGTGCTCCCCGGACAGGGGGCATCGGCACTGAAGCTTTCTTT.

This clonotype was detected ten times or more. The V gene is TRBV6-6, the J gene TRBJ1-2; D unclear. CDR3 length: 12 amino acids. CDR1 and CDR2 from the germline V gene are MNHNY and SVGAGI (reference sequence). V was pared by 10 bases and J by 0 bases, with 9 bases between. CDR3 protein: CATANPNYGYTF. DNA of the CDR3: TGTGCCACCGCGAATCCTAACTATGGCTACACCTTC.

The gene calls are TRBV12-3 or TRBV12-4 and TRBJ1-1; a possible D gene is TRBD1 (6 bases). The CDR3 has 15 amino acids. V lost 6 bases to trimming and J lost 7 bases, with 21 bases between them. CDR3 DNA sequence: TGTGCCAGCAGCACACCATTCCACAGGGCCAGTGAAGCTTTCTTT. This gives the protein CASSTPFHRASEAFF.

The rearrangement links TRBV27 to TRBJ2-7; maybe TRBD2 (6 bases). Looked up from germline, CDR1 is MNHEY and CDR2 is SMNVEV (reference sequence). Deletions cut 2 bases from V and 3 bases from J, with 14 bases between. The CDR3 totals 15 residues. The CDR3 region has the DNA TGTGCCAGCAGTTTAAGGTCGGGGAGGATCTACGAGCAGTACTTC. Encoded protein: CASSLRSGRIYEQYF.

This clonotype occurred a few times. In nucleotides, the CDR3 is TGTGCCAGCAGTCCTCGGGCATCGGGGAACACTGAAGCTTTCTTT. Protein product: CASSPRASGNTEAFF. The genes are TRBV28 and TRBJ1-1; D is uncertain. Germline CDR1 MDHEN, CDR2 SYDVKM. Trimming pared 5 bases from V and 1 base from J, leaving 14 bases between. This CDR3 is 15 amino acids long. The full variable domain, completed using reference TRBV28 and TRBJ1-1, is DVKVTQSSRYLVKRTGEKVFLECVQDMDHENMFWYRQDPGLGLRLIYFSYDVKMKEKGDIPEGYSVSREKKERFSLILESASTNQTSMYLCASSPRASGNTEAFFGQGTRLTVV.

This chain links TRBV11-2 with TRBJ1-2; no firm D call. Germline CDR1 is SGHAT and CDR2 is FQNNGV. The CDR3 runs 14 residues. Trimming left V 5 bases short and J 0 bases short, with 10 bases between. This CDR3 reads CASSQVESNYGYTF. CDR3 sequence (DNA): TGTGCCAGCAGCCAAGTGGAATCTAACTATGGCTACACCTTC.

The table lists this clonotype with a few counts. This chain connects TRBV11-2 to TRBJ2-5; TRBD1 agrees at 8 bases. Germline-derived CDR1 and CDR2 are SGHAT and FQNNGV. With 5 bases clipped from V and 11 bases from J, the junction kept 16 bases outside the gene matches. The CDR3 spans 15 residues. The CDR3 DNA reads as TGTGCCAGCAGCACGGGACAGGCCGACTACAATGAGCAGTACTTC. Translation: CASSTGQADYNEQYF.